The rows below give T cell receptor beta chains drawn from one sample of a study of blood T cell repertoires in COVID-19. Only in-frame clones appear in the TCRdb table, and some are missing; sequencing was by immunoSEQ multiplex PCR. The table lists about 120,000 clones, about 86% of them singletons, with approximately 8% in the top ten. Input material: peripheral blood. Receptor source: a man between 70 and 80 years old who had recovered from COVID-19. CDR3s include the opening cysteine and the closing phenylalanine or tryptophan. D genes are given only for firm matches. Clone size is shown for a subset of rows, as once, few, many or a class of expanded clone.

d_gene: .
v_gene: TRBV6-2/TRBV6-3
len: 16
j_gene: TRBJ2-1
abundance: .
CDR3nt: TGTGCCAGCAGCTATCGCCCTAGCGATCCCTACAATGAGCAGTTCTTC
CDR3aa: CASSYRPSDPYNEQFF

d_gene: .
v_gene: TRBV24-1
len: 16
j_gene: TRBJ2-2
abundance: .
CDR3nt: TGTGCCACCAGTGATCTTCTACGGGGTCGCACCGGGGAGCTGTTTTTT
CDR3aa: CATSDLLRGRTGELFF

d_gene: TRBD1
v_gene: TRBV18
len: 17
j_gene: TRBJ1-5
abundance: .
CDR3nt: TGTGCCAGCTCAGCCTCGCAGGGGGCGGGAGGCAATCAGCCCCAGCATTTT
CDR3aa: CASSASQGAGGNQPQHF

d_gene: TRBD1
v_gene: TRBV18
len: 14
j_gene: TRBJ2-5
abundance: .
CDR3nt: TGTGCCAGCTCACCGGACAGGGGCAGACAGACCCAGTACTTC
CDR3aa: CASSPDRGRQTQYF

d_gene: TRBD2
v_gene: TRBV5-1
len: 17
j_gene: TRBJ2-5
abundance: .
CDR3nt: TGCGCCAGCAGCTCCACGCCTACTCACAACGGGAGGGAGACCCAGTACTTC
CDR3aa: CASSSTPTHNGRETQYF

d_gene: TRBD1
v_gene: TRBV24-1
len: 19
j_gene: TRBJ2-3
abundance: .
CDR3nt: TGTGCCACCAGTGATTTCGGGTGGGGACAGGGAGTGTGGACAGATACGCAGTATTTT
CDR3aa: CATSDFGWGQGVWTDTQYF

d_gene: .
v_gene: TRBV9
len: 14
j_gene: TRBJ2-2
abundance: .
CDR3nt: TGTGCCAGCAGCACTGGGCCACATGCCGGGGAGCTGTTTTTT
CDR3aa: CASSTGPHAGELFF

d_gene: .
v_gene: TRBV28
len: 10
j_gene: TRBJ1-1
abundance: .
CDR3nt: TGTGCCCCAGAGAACACTGAAGCTTTCTTT
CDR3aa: CAPENTEAFF

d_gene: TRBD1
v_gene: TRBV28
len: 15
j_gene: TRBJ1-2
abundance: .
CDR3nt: TGTGCCAGCAGTCCCGGGACAGAGATCAACTATGGCTACACCTTC
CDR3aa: CASSPGTEINYGYTF

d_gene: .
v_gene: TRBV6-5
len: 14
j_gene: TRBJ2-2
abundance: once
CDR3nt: TGTGCCAGCAGCCGGGGGGCCAACACCGGGGAGCTGTTTTTT
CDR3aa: CASSRGANTGELFF

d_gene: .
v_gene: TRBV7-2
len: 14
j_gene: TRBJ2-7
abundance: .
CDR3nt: TGTGCCAGCAGAAAGGACATGGACGACTACGAGCAGTACTTC
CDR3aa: CASRKDMDDYEQYF

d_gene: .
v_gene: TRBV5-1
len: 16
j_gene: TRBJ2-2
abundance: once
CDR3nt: TGCGCCAGCAGCTTGGAGCAGGGCCACCTTCCCGGGGAGCTGTTTTTT
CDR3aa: CASSLEQGHLPGELFF

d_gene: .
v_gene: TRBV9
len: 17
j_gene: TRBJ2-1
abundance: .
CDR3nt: TGTGCCAGCAGCGTAGGTTCTGGAGCGACGCGCTACAATGAGCAGTTCTTC
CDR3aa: CASSVGSGATRYNEQFF

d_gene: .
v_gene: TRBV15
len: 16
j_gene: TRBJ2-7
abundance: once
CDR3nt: TGTGCCACCAGCGCCCTCGTGTTGACTAGTATAAACGAGCAGTACTTC
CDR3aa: CATSALVLTSINEQYF

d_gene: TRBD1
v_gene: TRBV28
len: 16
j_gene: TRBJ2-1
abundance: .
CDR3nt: TGTGCCAGCAGTTCCCCCGGGACAGGGTTCTACAATGAGCAGTTCTTC
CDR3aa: CASSSPGTGFYNEQFF

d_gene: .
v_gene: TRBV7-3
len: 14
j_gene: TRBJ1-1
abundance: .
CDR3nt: TGTGCCAGCAGACCCGGTTTCGCGAGCACTGAAGCTTTCTTT
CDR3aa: CASRPGFASTEAFF

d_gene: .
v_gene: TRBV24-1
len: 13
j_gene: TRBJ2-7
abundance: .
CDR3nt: TGTGCCACCAGCGACCCTAGCACCTACGAGCAGTACTTC
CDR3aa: CATSDPSTYEQYF

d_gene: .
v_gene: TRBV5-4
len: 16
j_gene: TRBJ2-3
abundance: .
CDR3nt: TGTGCCAGCAGCTTGAAAGGGGGGGGACTCACAGATACGCAGTATTTT
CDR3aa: CASSLKGGGLTDTQYF

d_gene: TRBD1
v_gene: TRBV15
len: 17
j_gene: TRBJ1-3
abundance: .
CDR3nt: TGTGCCACCAGCAGAGCGCAGGGGGCGGCGGGTGGAAACACCATATATTTT
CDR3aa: CATSRAQGAAGGNTIYF

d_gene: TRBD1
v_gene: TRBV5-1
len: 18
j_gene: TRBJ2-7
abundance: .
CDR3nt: TGCGCCAGCAGTCGCTCACAGGGGAATCGGATTCAAGGGGACGAGCAGTACTTC
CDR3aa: CASSRSQGNRIQGDEQYF

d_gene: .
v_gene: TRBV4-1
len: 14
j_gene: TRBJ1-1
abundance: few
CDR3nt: TGCGCCAGCAGCCTCCTGAGGAGGAACACTGAAGCTTTCTTT
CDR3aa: CASSLLRRNTEAFF

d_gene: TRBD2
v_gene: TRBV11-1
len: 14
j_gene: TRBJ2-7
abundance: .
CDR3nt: TGTGCCAGTACTGGGACTAGCGGCTCCTACGAGCAGTACTTC
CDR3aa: CASTGTSGSYEQYF

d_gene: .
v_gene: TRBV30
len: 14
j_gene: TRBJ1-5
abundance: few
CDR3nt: TGTGCCTGGAGCCCTGCCCAGAGCAATCAGCCCCAGCATTTT
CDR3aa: CAWSPAQSNQPQHF

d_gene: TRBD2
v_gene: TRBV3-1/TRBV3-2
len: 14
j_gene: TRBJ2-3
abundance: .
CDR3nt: TGTGCCAGCTTCGGGACTAGCGGGGGGGATACGCAGTATTTT
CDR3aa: CASFGTSGGDTQYF

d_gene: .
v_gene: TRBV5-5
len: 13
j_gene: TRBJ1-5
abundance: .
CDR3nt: TGTGCCAGCAGCAGGGGGTCGGGACAGCCCCAGCATTTT
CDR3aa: CASSRGSGQPQHF